This TCR beta chain was found in a study of shared clonotypes between healthy human individuals. Study summary: CD4 naive cells filled three plates per donor, CD4 memory three, CD8 naive two and CD8 memory one.

Points from the study as a whole: Estimated richness was generally greater in naive than memory subsets. Rarefaction exposed incomplete sorted-subset sequencing despite large depth.

This clone was detected only once. Its target is unknown. The V gene lost 6 bases and the J gene lost 3 bases, with 11 bases spanning the gap. Germline V gene lookup returns CDR1 WSHSY and CDR2 SAAADI. CDR3 length equals 13 residues. The study ran the assay at deep level. Some clones are missing from TCRdb's copy, which holds only in-frame ones; the method was immunoSEQ multiplex PCR. Counted here are roughly 2 million clones, nearly 97% occurring once; the ten biggest clones make up around 0.13%. The sample comprised naive CD4+ T cells sorted from blood. The subset denotes: CD45RA+ positively selected. The receptor was isolated from a man aged 18 to 30 in good health. The V and J genes are TRBV10-2 and TRBJ1-1; D is possibly TRBD1 (6 bases). DNA of the CDR3: TGCGCCAGCAGGGACAGAACCTACACTGAAGCTTTCTTT. Its protein product is CASRDRTYTEAFF.